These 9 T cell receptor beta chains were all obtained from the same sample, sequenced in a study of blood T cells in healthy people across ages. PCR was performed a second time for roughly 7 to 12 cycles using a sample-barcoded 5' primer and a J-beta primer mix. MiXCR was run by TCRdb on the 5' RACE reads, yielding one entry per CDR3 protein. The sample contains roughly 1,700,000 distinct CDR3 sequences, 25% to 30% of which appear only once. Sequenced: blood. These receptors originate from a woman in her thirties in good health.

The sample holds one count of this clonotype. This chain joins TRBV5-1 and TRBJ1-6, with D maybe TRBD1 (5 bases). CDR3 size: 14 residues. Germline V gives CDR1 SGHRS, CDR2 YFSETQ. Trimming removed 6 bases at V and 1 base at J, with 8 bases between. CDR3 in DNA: TGCGCCAGCAACCGGGGGTCCTATAATTCACCCCTCCACTTT. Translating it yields CASNRGSYNSPLHF.

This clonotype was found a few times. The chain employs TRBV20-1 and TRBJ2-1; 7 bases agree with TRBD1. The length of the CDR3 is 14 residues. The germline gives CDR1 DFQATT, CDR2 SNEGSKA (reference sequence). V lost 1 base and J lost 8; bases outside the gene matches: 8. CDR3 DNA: TGCAGTGCTAGAGCCGGACAGGTTTGGGATGAGCAGTTCTTC. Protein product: CSARAGQVWDEQFF.

CDR3 in amino acids: CASSRIPSVNSPLHF. The CDR3 nucleotides are TGTGCCAGCTCTCGTATACCCTCGGTCAATTCACCCCTCCACTTT. The chain couples TRBV18 to TRBJ1-6; D is uncertain. From germline, CDR1 is KGHSH and CDR2 LQKENI. V was pared by 6 bases and J by 7 bases, with 16 bases between. The CDR3 consists of 15 residues.

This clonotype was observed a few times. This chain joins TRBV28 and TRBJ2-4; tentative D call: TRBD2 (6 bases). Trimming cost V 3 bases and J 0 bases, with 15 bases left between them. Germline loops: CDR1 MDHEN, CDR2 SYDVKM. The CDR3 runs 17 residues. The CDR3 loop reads CASSFSPGGLAKNIQYF. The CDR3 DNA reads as TGTGCCAGCAGTTTCTCCCCCGGGGGACTAGCCAAAAACATTCAGTACTTC.

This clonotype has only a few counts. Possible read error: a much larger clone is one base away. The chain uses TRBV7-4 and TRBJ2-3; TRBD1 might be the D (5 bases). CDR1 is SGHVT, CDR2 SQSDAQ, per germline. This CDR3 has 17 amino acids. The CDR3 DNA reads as TGTGCCAGCAGCTTGCTTACTTTAGTAGTGGGCACAGGTACGCAGTATTTT. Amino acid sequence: CASSLLTLVVGTGTQYF.

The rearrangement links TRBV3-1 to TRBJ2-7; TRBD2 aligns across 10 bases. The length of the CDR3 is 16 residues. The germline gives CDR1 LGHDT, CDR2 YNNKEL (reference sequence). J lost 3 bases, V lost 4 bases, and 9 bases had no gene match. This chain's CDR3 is CASSRASGGEIYEQYF. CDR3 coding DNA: TGTGCCAGCAGCCGAGCGAGCGGGGGGGAAATCTACGAGCAGTACTTC.

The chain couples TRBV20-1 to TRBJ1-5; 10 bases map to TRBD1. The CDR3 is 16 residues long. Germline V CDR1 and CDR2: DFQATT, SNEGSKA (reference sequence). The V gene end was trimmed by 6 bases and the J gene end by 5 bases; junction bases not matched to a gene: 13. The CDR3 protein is CSAEGTGVQGDQPQHF. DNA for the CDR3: TGCAGTGCGGAAGGGACAGGGGTCCAGGGAGATCAGCCCCAGCATTTT.

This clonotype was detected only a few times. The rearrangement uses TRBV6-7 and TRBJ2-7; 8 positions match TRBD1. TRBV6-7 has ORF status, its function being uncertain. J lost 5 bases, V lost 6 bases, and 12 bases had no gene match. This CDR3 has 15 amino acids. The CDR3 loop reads CASSYEGGQVDEQYF. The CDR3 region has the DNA TGTGCCAGCAGCTATGAGGGGGGACAGGTGGACGAGCAGTACTTC.

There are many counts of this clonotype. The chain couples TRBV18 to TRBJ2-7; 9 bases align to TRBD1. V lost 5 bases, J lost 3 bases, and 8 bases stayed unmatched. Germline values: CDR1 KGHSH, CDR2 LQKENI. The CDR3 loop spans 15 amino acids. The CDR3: CASSTIPGQGYEQYF. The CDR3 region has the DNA TGTGCCAGCTCAACTATACCGGGACAGGGCTACGAGCAGTACTTC.